This T cell receptor (beta chain) was documented in a study of cytomegalovirus exposure and HLA in healthy donors. Findings and limits, study-wide: High sensitivity and specificity were reportedly achieved when the classifier diagnosed cytomegalovirus status.

CDR3 size: 13 residues. The germline gives CDR1 MNHEY, CDR2 SVGAGI. Trimming removed 7 bases from V and 6 bases from J; junction bases left unmatched: 8. Notes on this clone: No antigen is known for it.

Use of 60 Vbeta and 13 Jbeta primers characterized the PCR. The method was immunoSEQ multiplex PCR; TCRdb's version includes in-frame clones alone and lacks a portion of them. In the table there are some 200,000 clones, approximately 80% of which are singletons. The rearrangement uses TRBV6-5 and TRBJ1-2, with 7 bases that match TRBD1. The TCR originated in a woman aged 40 to 50 in good health and CMV-seronegative. Sample: PBMCs. CDR3 DNA sequence: TGTGCCAGCAAGGCACAGGGGATGAATGGCTACACCTTC. Translation gives CASKAQGMNGYTF.